This T cell receptor (beta chain) was retrieved from a study of regulatory T cells in long-lasting Graves disease. The wider study: Newly diagnosed Graves' patients took antithyroid drugs under 3 months.

This clonotype was detected only a few times. Its antigen is not identified. Study outcomes and limitations: There were preferences for TRBV28, TRBJ1-2 and TRBJ2-5 in persistent disease.

The authors built TCR beta libraries using iRepertoire HTBI primers and Arm-PCR of CDR3 regions. TCRdb called the multiplex PCR reads again in MiXCR, with one record for every CDR3 protein. The sample records 400,000 to 450,000 distinct CDR3 sequences, 14% to 15% being singletons. Germline-derived CDR1 and CDR2 are SEHNR and FQNEAQ (reference sequence). The V end was cut by 0 bases, the J end by 5 bases, with 10 bases between. The CDR3 covers 15 residues. The time point was: newly diagnosed GD, antithyroid drugs for less than 3 months. The TCR library was made from RNA that had been extracted from PBMCs in TRIzol. These data were also filed under a second study, of T cells in Graves' hyperthyroidism and ophthalmopathy. According to that study: First-round RT-PCR targeting the TCR CDR3 was performed with the HTBI primer set.

The receptor's source is a woman in her 30s with Graves disease. The gene calls are TRBV7-9 and TRBJ2-2; D call uncertain. Material: peripheral blood mononuclear cells (PBMCs), obtained at new diagnosis, from a patient treated with antithyroid drugs. Here the CDR3 DNA reads TGTGCCAGCAGCTTAGCTTCACTCGGGACCGGGGAGCTGTTTTTT. This codes for CASSLASLGTGELFF.